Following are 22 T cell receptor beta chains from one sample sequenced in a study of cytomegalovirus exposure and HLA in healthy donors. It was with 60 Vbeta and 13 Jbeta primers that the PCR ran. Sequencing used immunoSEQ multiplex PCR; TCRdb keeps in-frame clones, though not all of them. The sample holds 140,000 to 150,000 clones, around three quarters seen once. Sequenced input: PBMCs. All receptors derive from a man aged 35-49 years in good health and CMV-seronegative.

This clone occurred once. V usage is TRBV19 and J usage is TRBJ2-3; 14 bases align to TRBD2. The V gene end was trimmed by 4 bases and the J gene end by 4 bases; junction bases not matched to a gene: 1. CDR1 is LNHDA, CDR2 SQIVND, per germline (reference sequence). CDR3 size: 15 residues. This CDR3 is CASSTTSGGADTQYF. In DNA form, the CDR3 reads TGTGCCAGTAGTACGACTAGCGGGGGGGCAGATACGCAGTATTTT.

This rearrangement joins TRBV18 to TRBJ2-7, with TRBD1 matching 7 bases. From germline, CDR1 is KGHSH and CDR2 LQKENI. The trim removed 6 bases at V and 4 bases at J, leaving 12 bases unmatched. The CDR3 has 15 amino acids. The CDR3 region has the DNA TGTGCCAGCTCCCCCACGAGGGGGCGCATATACGAGCAGTACTTC. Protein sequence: CASSPTRGRIYEQYF.

CDR3 nucleotide sequence: TGTGCCAGTAGTACCATGGACAGTCTAGCGGGAACCCCGGGTGACCTGTTTTTT. Its translation is CASSTMDSLAGTPGDLFF. This rearrangement joins TRBV19 to TRBJ2-2; 9 positions match TRBD2. J was trimmed by 14 bases and V by 4 bases; bases with no gene match: 23. This CDR3 comprises 18 residues. Germline V gene lookup returns CDR1 LNHDA and CDR2 SQIVND (reference sequence).

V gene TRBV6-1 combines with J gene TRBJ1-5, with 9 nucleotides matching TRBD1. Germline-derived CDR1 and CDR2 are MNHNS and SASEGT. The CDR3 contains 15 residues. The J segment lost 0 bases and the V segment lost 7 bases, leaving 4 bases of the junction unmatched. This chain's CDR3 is CASTGTGYSNQPQHF. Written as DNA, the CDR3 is TGTGCCAGCACAGGGACAGGGTATAGCAATCAGCCCCAGCATTTT.

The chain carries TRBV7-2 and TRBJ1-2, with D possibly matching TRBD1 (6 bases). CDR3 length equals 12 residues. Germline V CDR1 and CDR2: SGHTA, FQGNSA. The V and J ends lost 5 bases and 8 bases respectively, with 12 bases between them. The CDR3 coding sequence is TGTGCCAGCAGCCCAGGGGATGCGGGCTACACCTTC. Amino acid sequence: CASSPGDAGYTF.

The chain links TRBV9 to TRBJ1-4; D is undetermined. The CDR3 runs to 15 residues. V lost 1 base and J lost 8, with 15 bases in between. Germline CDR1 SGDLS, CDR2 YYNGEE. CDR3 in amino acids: CASSVTEVAREKLFF. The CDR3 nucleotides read TGTGCCAGCAGCGTAACCGAGGTTGCGCGAGAAAAACTGTTTTTT.

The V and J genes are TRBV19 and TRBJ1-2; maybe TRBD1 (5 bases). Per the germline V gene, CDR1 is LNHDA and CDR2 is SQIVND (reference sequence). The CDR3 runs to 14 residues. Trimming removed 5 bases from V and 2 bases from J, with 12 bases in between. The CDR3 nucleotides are TGTGCCAGTAGTCTGCGGGGACGGAACTATGGCTACACCTTC. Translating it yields CASSLRGRNYGYTF.

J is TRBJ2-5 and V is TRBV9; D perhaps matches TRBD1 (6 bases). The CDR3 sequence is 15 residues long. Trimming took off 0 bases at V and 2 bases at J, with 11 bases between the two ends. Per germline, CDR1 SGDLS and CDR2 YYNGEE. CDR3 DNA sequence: TGTGCCAGCAGCGTAGGAACAGGGCTACAAGAGACCCAGTACTTC. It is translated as CASSVGTGLQETQYF.

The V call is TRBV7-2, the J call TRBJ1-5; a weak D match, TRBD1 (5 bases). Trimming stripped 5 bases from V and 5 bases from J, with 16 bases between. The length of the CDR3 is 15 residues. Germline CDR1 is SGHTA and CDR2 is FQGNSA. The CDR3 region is CASSQVGGAYQPQHF. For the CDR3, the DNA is TGTGCCAGCAGCCAGGTCGGAGGGGCTTATCAGCCCCAGCATTTT.

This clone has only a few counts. The CDR3 sequence: CASSYSSGMNTEAFF. CDR3 in DNA: TGTGCCAGCAGTTACTCGAGCGGGATGAACACTGAAGCTTTCTTT. The chain links TRBV6-5 to TRBJ1-1; D not resolved. CDR1 is MNHEY and CDR2 is SVGAGI in the germline V gene. Trimming cost V 0 bases and J 0 bases, with 8 bases left between them. The length of the CDR3 is 15 residues.

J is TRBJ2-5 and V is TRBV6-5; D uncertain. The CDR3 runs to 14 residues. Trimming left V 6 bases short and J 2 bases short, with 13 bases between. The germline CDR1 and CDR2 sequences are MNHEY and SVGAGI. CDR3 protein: CASSANTVQETQYF. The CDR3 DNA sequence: TGTGCCAGCAGCGCCAATACAGTTCAAGAGACCCAGTACTTC.

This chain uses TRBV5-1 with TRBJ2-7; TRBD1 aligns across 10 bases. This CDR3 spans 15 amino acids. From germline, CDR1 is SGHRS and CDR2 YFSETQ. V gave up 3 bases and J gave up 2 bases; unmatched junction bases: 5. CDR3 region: CASSSRQGAPYEQYF. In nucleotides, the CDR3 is TGCGCCAGCAGCTCCCGACAGGGGGCACCCTACGAGCAGTACTTC.

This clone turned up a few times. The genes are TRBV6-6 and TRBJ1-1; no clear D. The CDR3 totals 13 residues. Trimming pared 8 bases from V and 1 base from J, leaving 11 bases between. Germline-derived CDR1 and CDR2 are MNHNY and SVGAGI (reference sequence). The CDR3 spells CASAREQNTEAFF. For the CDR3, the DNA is TGTGCCAGCGCAAGGGAGCAGAACACTGAAGCTTTCTTT.

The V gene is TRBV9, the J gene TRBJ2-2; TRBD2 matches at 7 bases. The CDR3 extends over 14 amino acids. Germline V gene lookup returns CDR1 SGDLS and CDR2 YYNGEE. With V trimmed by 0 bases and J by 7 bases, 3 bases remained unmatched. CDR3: CASSVDPGGGELFF. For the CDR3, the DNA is TGTGCCAGCAGCGTAGATCCGGGGGGCGGGGAGCTGTTTTTT.

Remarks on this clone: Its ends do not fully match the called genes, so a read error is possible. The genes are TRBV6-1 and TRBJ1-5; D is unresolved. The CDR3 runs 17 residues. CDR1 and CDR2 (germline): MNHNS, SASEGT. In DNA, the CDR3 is TGTGCCAGCAGTGAAGGCGGGAGTCTCGGATACATCACGCCCCAGAATTTT. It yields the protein CASSEGGSLGYITPQNF.

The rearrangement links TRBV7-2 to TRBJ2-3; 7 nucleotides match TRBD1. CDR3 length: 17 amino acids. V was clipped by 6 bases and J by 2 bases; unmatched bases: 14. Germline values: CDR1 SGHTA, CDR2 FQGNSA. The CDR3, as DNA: TGTGCCAGCAGAGAGACCCCAGGGGGACATAACACAGATACGCAGTATTTT. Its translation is CASRETPGGHNTDTQYF.

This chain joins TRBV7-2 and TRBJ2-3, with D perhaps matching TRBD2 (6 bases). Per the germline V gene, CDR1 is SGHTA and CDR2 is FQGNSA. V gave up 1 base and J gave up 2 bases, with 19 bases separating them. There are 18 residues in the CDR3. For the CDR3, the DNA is TGTGCCAGCAGCTTAGGTTTTGGGGGGAGTGTAACCACAGATACGCAGTATTTT. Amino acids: CASSLGFGGSVTTDTQYF.

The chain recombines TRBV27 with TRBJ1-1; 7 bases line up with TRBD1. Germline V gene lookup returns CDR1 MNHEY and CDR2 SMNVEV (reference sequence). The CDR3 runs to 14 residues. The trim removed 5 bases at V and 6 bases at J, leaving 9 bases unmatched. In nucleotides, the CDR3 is TGTGCCAGCAGTGTTCGTAGACAGGGTCCTGAAGCTTTCTTT. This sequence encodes CASSVRRQGPEAFF.

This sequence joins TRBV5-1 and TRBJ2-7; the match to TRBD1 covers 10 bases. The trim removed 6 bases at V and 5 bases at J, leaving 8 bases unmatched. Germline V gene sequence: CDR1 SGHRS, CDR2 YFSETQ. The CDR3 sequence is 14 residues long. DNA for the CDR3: TGCGCCAGCAAGCCGGGACAGGGGTTCGACGAGCAGTACTTC. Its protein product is CASKPGQGFDEQYF.

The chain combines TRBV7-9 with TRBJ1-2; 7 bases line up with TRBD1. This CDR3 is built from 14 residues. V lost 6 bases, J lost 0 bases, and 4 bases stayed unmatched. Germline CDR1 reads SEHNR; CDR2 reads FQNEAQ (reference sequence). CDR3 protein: CASSLGTANYGYTF. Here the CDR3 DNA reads TGTGCCAGCAGTCTAGGGACAGCTAACTATGGCTACACCTTC.

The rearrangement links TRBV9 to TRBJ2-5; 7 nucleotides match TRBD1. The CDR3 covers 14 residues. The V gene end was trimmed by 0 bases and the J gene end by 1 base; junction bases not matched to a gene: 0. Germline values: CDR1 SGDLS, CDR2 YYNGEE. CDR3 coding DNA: TGTGCCAGCAGCGTAGCAGGGGGCCAAGAGACCCAGTACTTC. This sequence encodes CASSVAGGQETQYF.

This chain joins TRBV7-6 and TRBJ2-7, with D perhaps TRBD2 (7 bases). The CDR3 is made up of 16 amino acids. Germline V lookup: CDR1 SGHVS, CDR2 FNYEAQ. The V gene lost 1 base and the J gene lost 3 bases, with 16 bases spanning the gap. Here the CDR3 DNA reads TGTGCCAGCAGCTTAGAGGGGGGGAGACAGTTCTACGAGCAGTACTTC. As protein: CASSLEGGRQFYEQYF. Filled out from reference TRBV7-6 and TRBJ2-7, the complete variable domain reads GAGVSQSPRYKVTKRGQDVALRCDPISGHVSLYWYRQALGQGPEFLTYFNYEAQQDKSGLPNDRFSAERPEGSISTLTIQRTEQRDSAMYRCASSLEGGRQFYEQYFGPGTRLTVT.